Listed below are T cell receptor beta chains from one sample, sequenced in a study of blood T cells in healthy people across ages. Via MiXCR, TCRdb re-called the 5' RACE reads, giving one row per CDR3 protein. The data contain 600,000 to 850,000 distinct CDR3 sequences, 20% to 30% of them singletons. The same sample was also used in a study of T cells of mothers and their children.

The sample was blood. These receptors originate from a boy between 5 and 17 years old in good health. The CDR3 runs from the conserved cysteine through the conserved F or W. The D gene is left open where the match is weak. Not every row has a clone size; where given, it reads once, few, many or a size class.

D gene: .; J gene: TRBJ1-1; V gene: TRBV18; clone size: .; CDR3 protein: CASSPAGRGNTEAFF; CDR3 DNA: TGTGCCAGCTCACCAGCAGGGAGGGGGAACACTGAAGCTTTCTTT
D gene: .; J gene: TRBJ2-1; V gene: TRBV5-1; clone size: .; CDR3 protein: CASSLRPGVYNEQFF; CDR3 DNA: TGCGCCAGCAGCTTGAGGCCGGGGGTATACAATGAGCAGTTCTTC
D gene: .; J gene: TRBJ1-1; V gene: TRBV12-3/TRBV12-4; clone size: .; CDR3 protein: CASINDGGGTEAFF; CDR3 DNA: TGTGCCAGCATCAACGACGGAGGGGGCACTGAAGCTTTCTTT
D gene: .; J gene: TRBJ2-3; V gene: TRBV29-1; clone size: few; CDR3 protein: CSAGGRTDTQYF; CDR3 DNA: TGCAGCGCCGGGGGTCGCACAGATACGCAGTATTTT
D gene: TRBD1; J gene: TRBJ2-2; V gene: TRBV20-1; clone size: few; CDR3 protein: CSARDGTGRGELFF; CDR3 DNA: TGCAGTGCTAGAGATGGGACAGGCAGGGGGGAGCTGTTTTTT
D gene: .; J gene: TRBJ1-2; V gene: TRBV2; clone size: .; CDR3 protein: CARGGAGPGYTF; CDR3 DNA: TGTGCCAGGGGGGGGGCAGGGCCCGGCTACACCTTC
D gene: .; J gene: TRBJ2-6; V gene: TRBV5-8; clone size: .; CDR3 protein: CASSRREGSGANVLTF; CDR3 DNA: TGTGCCAGCAGCCGCCGAGAGGGATCTGGGGCCAACGTCCTGACTTTC
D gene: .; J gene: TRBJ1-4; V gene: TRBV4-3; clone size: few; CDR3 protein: CASSQGQGREKLFF; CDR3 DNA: TGCGCCAGCAGCCAAGGGCAGGGAAGAGAAAAACTGTTTTTT
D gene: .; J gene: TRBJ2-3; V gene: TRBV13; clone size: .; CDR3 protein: CASRGRINHSVTDTQYF; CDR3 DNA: TGTGCCAGCAGGGGACGTATTAACCATTCCGTCACAGATACGCAGTATTTT
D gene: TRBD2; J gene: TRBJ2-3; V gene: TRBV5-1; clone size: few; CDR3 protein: CASSWTSSADTQYF; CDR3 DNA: TGCGCCAGCAGCTGGACTAGCTCCGCAGATACGCAGTATTTT
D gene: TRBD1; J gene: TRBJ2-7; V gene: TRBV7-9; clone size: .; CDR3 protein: CASSSTNRGSYEQYF; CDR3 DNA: TGTGCCAGCAGCTCTACAAACAGGGGATCCTACGAGCAGTACTTC
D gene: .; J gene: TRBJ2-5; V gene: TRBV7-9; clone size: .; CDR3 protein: CASSGSETQYF; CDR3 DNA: TGTGCCAGCAGTGGTTCGGAGACCCAGTACTTC
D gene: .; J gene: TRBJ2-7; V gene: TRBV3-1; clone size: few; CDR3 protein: CASSRNRDEQYF; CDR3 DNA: TGTGCCAGCAGCCGGAACAGGGACGAGCAGTACTTC
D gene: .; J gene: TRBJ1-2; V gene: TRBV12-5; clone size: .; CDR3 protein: CASGDPDSSPLYGYTF; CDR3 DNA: TGTGCTAGTGGTGACCCGGACAGCTCCCCACTCTATGGCTACACCTTC
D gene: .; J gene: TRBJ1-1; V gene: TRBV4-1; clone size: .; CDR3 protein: CASSPYWDGTEAFF; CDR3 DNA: TGCGCCAGCAGCCCCTATTGGGACGGGACTGAAGCTTTCTTT
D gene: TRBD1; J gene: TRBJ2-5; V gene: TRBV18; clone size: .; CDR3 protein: CASSPWTGGQETQYF; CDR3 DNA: TGTGCCAGCTCACCTTGGACAGGGGGCCAAGAGACCCAGTACTTC
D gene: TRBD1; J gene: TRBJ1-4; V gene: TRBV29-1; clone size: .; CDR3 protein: CSVEVTGADEKLFF; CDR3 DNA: TGCAGCGTTGAAGTCACAGGGGCAGATGAAAAACTGTTTTTT
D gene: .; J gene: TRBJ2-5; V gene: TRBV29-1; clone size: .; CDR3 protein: CSASGLNQETQYF; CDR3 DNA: TGCAGCGCCTCGGGACTGAACCAAGAGACCCAGTACTTC